This TCR beta chain was found in a study of cytomegalovirus exposure and HLA in healthy donors. Study details: In an earlier analysis, 90 million to 120 million unique TCR beta sequences were found from 150 million to 200 million T cells.

General study findings and limits: As a later analysis showed, a missense DCLRE1C variant was linked to trimming of TCR beta V- and J-genes. Using a false discovery rate of 0.05, a later analysis showed that approximately 17,000 TCR beta sequences were associated with HLA alleles.

Regarding this clone: Its specificity is not known.

Primers for the PCR totalled 60 Vbeta and 13 Jbeta. Using immunoSEQ multiplex PCR, the repertoire was profiled, and TCRdb retains in-frame clones only, with some absent. Altogether 150,000 or so clones are present, more than 65% being singletons, with the ten largest covering around 1.3%. This CDR3 is built from 14 residues. Germline V gene lookup returns CDR1 SGHNT and CDR2 YYREEE (reference sequence). Trimming at V came to 0 bases and at J to 6 bases, leaving 5 bases not matched to a gene. The clonotype was recovered from a man aged 50 or older in good health and CMV-seropositive. The gene calls are TRBV5-4 and TRBJ1-2, with 7 bases aligning to TRBD1. Material for sequencing was PBMCs. CDR3 amino acids: CASSLAGGGHGYTF. The DNA for the CDR3 is TGTGCCAGCAGCTTGGCCGGAGGGGGCCATGGCTACACCTTC.